Detailed here is one TCR beta chain. These data originate in a study of blood T cell repertoires in COVID-19. About the study: Acute and convalescent COVID-19 specimens originated in the United States, Italy and Spain.

The V end was cut by 4 bases, the J end by 1 base, with 14 bases between. Germline V gene sequence: CDR1 SGHNT, CDR2 YYREEE (reference sequence). This CDR3 is 15 amino acids long. Original processing methods: Reference gene primer amplification in the assay estimated nucleated cell counts. Sequencing used immunoSEQ multiplex PCR; TCRdb keeps in-frame clones, though not all of them. The DNA gave D and trimming, while V, J and clone size come from that table. The data contain under 250,000 clones, about 82% of them singletons. What was sequenced was peripheral blood. The V call is TRBV5-4, the J call TRBJ1-1, with D possibly being TRBD1 (6 bases). The receptor comes from an elderly man with acute or convalescent COVID-19. The CDR3, as DNA: TGTGCCAGCAGCCGACCCCCGGGACAGAACACTGAAGCTTTCTTT. This gives the protein CASSRPPGQNTEAFF.